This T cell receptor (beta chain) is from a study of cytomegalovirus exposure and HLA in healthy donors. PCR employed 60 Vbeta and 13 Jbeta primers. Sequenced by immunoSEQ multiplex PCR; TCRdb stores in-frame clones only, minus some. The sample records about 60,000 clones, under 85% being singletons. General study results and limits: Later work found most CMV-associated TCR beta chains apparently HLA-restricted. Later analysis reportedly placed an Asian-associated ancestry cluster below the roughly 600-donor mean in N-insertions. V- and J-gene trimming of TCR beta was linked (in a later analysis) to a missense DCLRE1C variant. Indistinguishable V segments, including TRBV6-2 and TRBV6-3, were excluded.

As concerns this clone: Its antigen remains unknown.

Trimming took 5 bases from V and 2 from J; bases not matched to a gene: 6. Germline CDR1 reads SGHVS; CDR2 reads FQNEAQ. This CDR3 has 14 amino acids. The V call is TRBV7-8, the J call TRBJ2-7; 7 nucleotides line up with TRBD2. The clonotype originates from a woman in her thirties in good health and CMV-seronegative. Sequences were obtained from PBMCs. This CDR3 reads CASSRLGGAYEQYV. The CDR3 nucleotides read TGTGCCAGCAGCCGCTTGGGAGGGGCCTACGAGCAGTACGTC.